Below, 9 T cell receptor beta chains from the same sample are listed, as sequenced in a study of vaccination effects on CD4 cells after COVID-19. Viral peptide pool expansion of antigen-specific CD4+ T cells preceded sequencing in the ViraFEST assay. Following culture for around 10 days, CD4+ T cells were isolated. All vaccine recipients tested negative for nucleocapsid antibodies and had never contracted SARS-CoV-2 infection. These receptors have no identified antigens. The data were produced by immunoSEQ multiplex PCR, yet TCRdb's version contains in-frame clones alone and is incomplete. The sample shows about 41,000 clones, around 77% of them seen only once. Sequencing used CD4+ T cells from PBMCs cultured with HCoV-NL63 spike peptides, obtained before COVID-19 vaccination. The receptors stem from a human donor who received a COVID-19 vaccine.

The V call is TRBV28, the J call TRBJ2-5, with a tentative D call TRBD2 (5 bases). The V gene's germline CDR1 is MDHEN and CDR2 SYDVKM. CDR3 size: 13 residues. Trimming took 6 bases from V and 5 from J, leaving 13 bases between them. CDR3 residues: CASRLGVLETQYF. CDR3 nucleotide sequence: TGTGCCAGCAGGCTCGGGGTTCTGGAGACCCAGTACTTC.

This sequence joins TRBV10-3 and TRBJ1-1; D call uncertain. Germline CDR1 and CDR2: ENHRY and SYGVKD. The CDR3 is 14 amino acids. Trimming shortened V by 5 bases and J by 1 base, and 11 bases separated the two germline ends. CDR3 bases: TGTGCCATCAGTTATCAGGCGGGGAACACTGAAGCTTTCTTT. Protein: CAISYQAGNTEAFF.

The chain combines TRBV11-2 with TRBJ1-1; 7 bases agree with TRBD1. Per the germline V gene, CDR1 is SGHAT and CDR2 is FQNNGV. The V and J ends lost 2 bases and 2 bases, in that order; junction bases with no gene match: 2. This CDR3 region has 14 residues. The CDR3 loop reads CASSLRGPNTEAFF. In DNA form, the CDR3 reads TGTGCCAGCAGCTTAAGGGGGCCTAACACTGAAGCTTTCTTT.

The chain uses TRBV7-2 and TRBJ2-2; the D is unclear. Trimming took 2 bases from V and 1 from J, leaving 11 bases between them. Per germline, CDR1 SGHTA and CDR2 FQGNSA. The CDR3 sequence is 16 residues long. DNA of the CDR3: TGTGCCAGCAGCTTATTTGCTTGGCAGAACACCGGGGAGCTGTTTTTT. It encodes CASSLFAWQNTGELFF.

This clone appeared once. The rearrangement uses TRBV24-1 and TRBJ2-4, with D unclear. The germline V gene has CDR1 KGHDR and CDR2 SFDVKD. Trimming cost V 1 base and J 0 bases, with 24 bases left between them. The CDR3 extends over 21 amino acids. In DNA, the CDR3 is TGTGCCACCAGTGATTTAGCGTTCCCAGGTCTTAAAACGCTAGCCAAAAACATTCAGTACTTC. This sequence encodes CATSDLAFPGLKTLAKNIQYF.

This clone showed up just a few times. This chain uses TRBV29-1 with TRBJ1-3, with D unclear. CDR3 length: 13 residues. Trimming took 6 bases from V and 0 from J, leaving 9 bases between them. Germline V lookup: CDR1 SQVTM, CDR2 ANQGSEA. The chain's CDR3 is CSVRYNSGNTIYF. CDR3 nucleotides: TGCAGCGTGCGATACAACTCTGGAAACACCATATATTTT.

The table lists this clone with a few counts. The chain has TRBV4-3 and TRBJ1-3; D is ambiguous. Trimming removed 1 base at V and 3 bases at J, with 10 bases between. This CDR3 has 15 amino acids. Germline loops: CDR1 LGHNA, CDR2 YSLEER. The CDR3 bases are TGCGCCAGCAGCCAAGTAGCGGGGTATGGAAACACCATATATTTT. Translation gives CASSQVAGYGNTIYF.

The chain employs TRBV2 and TRBJ2-4; 11 positions match TRBD2. V lost 6 bases to trimming and J lost 4 bases; unmatched junction nucleotides: 8. CDR1 is SNHLY, CDR2 FYNNEI, per germline. The CDR3 length is 16 residues. The CDR3 protein is CASRGGLAGGKNIQYF. In DNA, the CDR3 is TGTGCCAGCAGGGGCGGACTAGCGGGTGGGAAAAACATTCAGTACTTC.

The rearrangement joins TRBV11-3 to TRBJ2-2, with unresolved D. The V and J ends lost 3 bases and 3 bases respectively, with 17 bases between them. Germline CDR1 reads SGHNT; CDR2 reads YENEEA. This CDR3 spans 17 amino acids. In DNA, the CDR3 is TGTGCCAGCAGCTTTAGCCCAGCAGCCAGATACACCGGGGAGCTGTTTTTT. This codes for CASSFSPAARYTGELFF.